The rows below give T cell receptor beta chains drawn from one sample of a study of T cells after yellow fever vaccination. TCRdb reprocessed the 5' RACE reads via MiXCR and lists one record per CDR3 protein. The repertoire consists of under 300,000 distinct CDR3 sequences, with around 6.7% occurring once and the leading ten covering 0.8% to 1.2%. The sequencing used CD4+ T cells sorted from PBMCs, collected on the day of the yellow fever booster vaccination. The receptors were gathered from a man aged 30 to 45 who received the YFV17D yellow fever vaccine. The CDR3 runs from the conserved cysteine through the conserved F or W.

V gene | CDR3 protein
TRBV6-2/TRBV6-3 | CASSPDRDREAFF
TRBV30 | CAWNIAGNTIYF
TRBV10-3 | CAISDSWGQGAAGANVLTF
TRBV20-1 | CSASRDGYEQYF
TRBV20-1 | CSARTSGRVRETQYF
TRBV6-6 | CASKAGTTYEQYF
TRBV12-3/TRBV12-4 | CASSLGPGSGRASVRVEQFF
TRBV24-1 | CATSEMAGTEQYF
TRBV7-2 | CASSLAPHAYNEQFF
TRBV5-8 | CARSLGTRCSYEQYF
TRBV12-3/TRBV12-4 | CASRPQWTNGELFF
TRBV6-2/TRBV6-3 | CASSYLTTGKGSTGELFF
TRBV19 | CASSLGVRGRTEAFF
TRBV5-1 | CASSSAGYYGYTF
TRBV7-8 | CASSRWAGSGEQYF
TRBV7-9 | CASSTRTVTSGNTIYF
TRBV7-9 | CASSLVAGPGRGANVLTF
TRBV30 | CAWRETGRSSYEQYF
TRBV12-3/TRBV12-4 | CASSLMTLLSSNTGELFF
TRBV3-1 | CASSPPGRTDNEQFF
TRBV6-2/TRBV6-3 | CASRRGPNEQFF
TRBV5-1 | CASSSSGETEAFF
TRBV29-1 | CSVRGLMGNIQYF
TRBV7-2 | CASSSGTLGGTQYF
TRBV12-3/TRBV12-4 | CASSLTKLDTEAFF
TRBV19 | CASSRRDIPYEQYF
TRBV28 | CASRPPGTLAHEQFF
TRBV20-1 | CSAGRDLNTEAFF
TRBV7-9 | CASSLDGRYEQYF
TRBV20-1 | CSASRPGREQYF
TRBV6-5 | CASSFLQGAGDTEAFF
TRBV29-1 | CSADRGGEQYF
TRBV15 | CATRSTGTLTEAFF
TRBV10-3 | CAISESQLAGAYNEQFF
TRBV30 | CAWSDHGDTQYF
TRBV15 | CATSTRSGSRTDTQYF
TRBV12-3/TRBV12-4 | CASRGRGGPQETQYF
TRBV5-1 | CASSLAPGGGETQYF
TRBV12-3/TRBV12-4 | CASSLLRDTEAFF
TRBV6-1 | CASSPQGRAEAFF
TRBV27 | CASSSSGRINEQYF
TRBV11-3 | CASSLGLAEDTDTQYF
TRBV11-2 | CASSRVVRTGRAVDTQYF
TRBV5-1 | CASRPTSGGTYNEQFF
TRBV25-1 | CASSAHWSSGGEKLFF
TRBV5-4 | CASSRAGGDVSYNEQFF
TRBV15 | CATSSALGVGTEAFF
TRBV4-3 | CASSQGGGTLLVGTEAFF
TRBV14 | CATARGQVFSGANVLTF
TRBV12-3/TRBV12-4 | CASSSLTDREGAFF
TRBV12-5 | CASGPTGRLNTEAFF
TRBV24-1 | CATSDNRGPGNEQFF
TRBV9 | CASSTTSGGHGELFF
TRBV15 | CATRTQGKNEKLFF
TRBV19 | CASTAPTRTEAFF